The rows below give T cell receptor beta chains drawn from one sample of a study of T-cell reconstitution after alpha-beta-depleted transplantation in children. TCRdb reanalysed the PCR reads using MiXCR and keeps one entry per CDR3 protein. This table has hundreds of thousands of distinct CDR3 sequences, roughly 17% appearing once. Sample: PBMCs from the stem cell graft donor, taken from the stem cell graft. The receptor source for this set is a human donor who donated a stem cell graft to a child with acute myeloid leukemia. CDR3s include the opening cysteine and the closing phenylalanine or tryptophan. D genes are given only for firm matches. Some rows have no size entry. The others give once, few or many, or a class for an expanded clone.

clone_size j_call v_call d_call cdr3_nt cdr3_aa
NA TRBJ1-4 TRBV30 NA TGTGCCTGGAACCTCAACGGGAATGAAAAACTGTTTTTT CAWNLNGNEKLFF
few TRBJ2-3 TRBV4-1 TRBD2 TGCGCCAGCAGCCGAGGAGCGGGGAGCACAGATACGCAGTATTTT CASSRGAGSTDTQYF
many TRBJ2-1 TRBV20-1 NA TGCAGTGCTAGAGAGGGCCGGATTGGACTTTACAATGAGCAGTTCTTC CSAREGRIGLYNEQFF
NA TRBJ2-5 TRBV6-1 NA TGTGCCAGCAGTGAAGGAAGGGAGACCCAGTACTTC CASSEGRETQYF
NA TRBJ1-5 TRBV20-1 TRBD1 TGCAGTGTCTCGAGGGCGGGTCAGGGGGTTAGTAATCAGCCCCAGCATTTT CSVSRAGQGVSNQPQHF
many TRBJ1-6 TRBV20-1 NA TGCAGTGCTATGACCCAAGGACAGCTTAATTCACCCCTCCACTTT CSAMTQGQLNSPLHF
few TRBJ2-1 TRBV20-1 TRBD2 TGCAGTGCCAATGAACTAGCGGGGGGGCGGGTCAATGAGCAGTTCTTC CSANELAGGRVNEQFF
many TRBJ1-2 TRBV15 TRBD1 TGTGCCACCAGCAGAGCTGGAGGGGGCTGGATGGGCTACACCTTC CATSRAGGGWMGYTF
many TRBJ2-1 TRBV20-1 TRBD2 TGCAGTGCCCTGGGACTAGCGGGGGCCGAGCAGTTCTTC CSALGLAGAEQFF
few TRBJ1-6 TRBV5-1 NA TGCGCCAGCAGCTTGGAGGGACTCTGGAATTCACCCCTCCACTTT CASSLEGLWNSPLHF
NA TRBJ1-4 TRBV21-1 NA TGTGCCAGCAGCGCAAATAACAGACGAAATAATGAAAAACTGTTTTTT CASSANNRRNNEKLFF
NA TRBJ1-3 TRBV7-9 NA TGTGCCAGCAGCCCAGGGAGCCGCTCTGGAAACACCATATATTTT CASSPGSRSGNTIYF
NA TRBJ1-5 TRBV5-1 TRBD1 TGCGCCAGCAGCCCGGTCTTCGCCGACAGGGTCCGGGGTCAGCCCCAGCATTTT CASSPVFADRVRGQPQHF
many TRBJ2-3 TRBV29-1 TRBD2 TGCAGCGCTACCGGGACTACCTTAGTGGATACGCAGTATTTT CSATGTTLVDTQYF
NA TRBJ2-2 TRBV4-2 NA TGTGCCAGCAGCACCGGGCTCGGCGGGGAGCTGTTTTTT CASSTGLGGELFF
NA TRBJ2-5 TRBV5-1 TRBD1 TGCGCCAGCAGCTTGGAAACGGGACAGCAAGAGACCCAGTACTTC CASSLETGQQETQYF
NA TRBJ1-2 TRBV12-3/TRBV12-4 NA TGTGCCAGCAGTTCCGGAGGGGTGAACTATGGCTACACCTTC CASSSGGVNYGYTF
many TRBJ1-1 TRBV7-8 NA TGTGCCAGCAGCTTTGGCGGGGGTGGGACTGAAGCTTTCTTT CASSFGGGGTEAFF
once TRBJ2-3 TRBV20-1 TRBD2 TGCAGTGCTAGAGAGAGAGGGAGGAGGGGAGGGAAGCAGTATTTT CSARERGRRGGKQYF
NA TRBJ2-7 TRBV30 NA TGTGCCTGGAGTGAGGCCTACGAGCAGTACTTC CAWSEAYEQYF
many TRBJ2-5 TRBV14 NA TGTGCCAGCAGCCAGCGAGAGACCCAGTACTTC CASSQRETQYF
NA TRBJ2-1 TRBV5-5 TRBD1 TGTGCCAGCAGCCGCGGGACAGGGTTAAATGAGCAGTTCTTC CASSRGTGLNEQFF
NA TRBJ1-5 TRBV7-2 NA TGTGCCAGCAGCTCCCGGGGGGGGTCTGATCAGCCCCAGCATTTT CASSSRGGSDQPQHF
many TRBJ1-2 TRBV7-2 NA TGTGCCAGCAGCCCCGAGATCGGCTACACCTTC CASSPEIGYTF
NA TRBJ2-1 TRBV7-9 NA TGTGCCAGCAGCTCCATCCTCCCGTACAATGAGCAGTTCTTC CASSSILPYNEQFF
NA TRBJ1-4 TRBV3-1 NA TGTGCCAGCAGCCAAGTAAATGTGGATGAAAAACTGTTTTTT CASSQVNVDEKLFF
few TRBJ2-5 TRBV5-1 TRBD1 TGCGCCAGCAGCGTTGGACAGGGGTGGGAGACCCAGTACTTC CASSVGQGWETQYF
few TRBJ2-3 TRBV10-1 NA TGCGCCAGCAGTGAGGCCCTGGGAGCCACAGATACGCAGTATTTT CASSEALGATDTQYF
NA TRBJ1-4 TRBV6-1 NA TGTGCCAGCAGTGAAGTTCAAGAACCGGAAAAACTGTTTTTT CASSEVQEPEKLFF
many TRBJ2-1 TRBV5-1 NA TGCGCCAGCAGCTTTGGGGTGAGCTCCTACAATGAGCAGTTCTTC CASSFGVSSYNEQFF
few TRBJ1-3 TRBV20-1 NA TGCAGTGCTCCCGCTGGGACCTCTGGAAACACCATATATTTT CSAPAGTSGNTIYF
few TRBJ2-1 TRBV5-5 NA TGTGCCAGCAACATAGACCCTTCCTACAATGAGCAGTTCTTC CASNIDPSYNEQFF
many TRBJ2-3 TRBV7-9 NA TGTGCCAGCAGCTTAGGGCAGGGCCTCCAGGATACGCAGTATTTT CASSLGQGLQDTQYF
many TRBJ2-5 TRBV5-1 TRBD1 TGCGCCAGCAGCCCCTGGGTGGGACAGGGACAAGAGACCCAGTACTTC CASSPWVGQGQETQYF
NA TRBJ1-1 TRBV7-3 NA TGTGCCAGCAGCTCGACTCCGGGAATGAACACTGAAGCTTTCTTT CASSSTPGMNTEAFF
few TRBJ2-1 TRBV7-9 NA TGTGCCAGCAGCTTACGACTAACTCCTTCTTACAATGAGCAGTTCTTC CASSLRLTPSYNEQFF
NA TRBJ2-2 TRBV11-2 TRBD2 TGTGCCAGCAGCTTGACTAGCGGGGGGCGGTCGGTCACCGGGGAGCTGTTTTTT CASSLTSGGRSVTGELFF
NA TRBJ2-7 TRBV12-3/TRBV12-4 TRBD2 TGTGCCAGCAGTTTAGCGGGGGGGACCACCTACGAGCAGTACTTC CASSLAGGTTYEQYF
NA TRBJ2-3 TRBV10-2 NA TGCGCCAGCATAGGACGGAACACAGATACGCAGTATTTT CASIGRNTDTQYF
many TRBJ1-2 TRBV5-6 NA TGTGCCAGCAGCCCCGCGGGACTCGTCTATGGCTACACCTTC CASSPAGLVYGYTF
once TRBJ1-1 TRBV29-1 NA TGCAGCGTGGTGGACGGAAGGACTGAAGCTTTCTTT CSVVDGRTEAFF
NA TRBJ2-3 TRBV10-3 NA TGTGCCATCAGTGAGAACCAGCCAGGGACGGGGTATACGCAGTATTTT CAISENQPGTGYTQYF
many TRBJ2-3 TRBV29-1 NA TGCAGCGTTGGGGCGGGTAACGCAGATACGCAGTATTTT CSVGAGNADTQYF
many TRBJ2-3 TRBV12-3/TRBV12-4 NA TGTGCCAGCAGTTGGGAGGGGGCGCGCACAGATACGCAGTATTTT CASSWEGARTDTQYF
NA TRBJ2-3 TRBV6-2/TRBV6-3 NA TGTGCCAGCAGTTACGCCCTACGGACGCAGTATTTT CASSYALRTQYF
few TRBJ1-5 TRBV7-9 NA TGTGCCAGCAGCTTGGGCATATCACAACAGCCCCAGCATTTT CASSLGISQQPQHF
NA TRBJ1-1 TRBV7-2 TRBD1 TGTGCCAGCAGCTCCAAAGACAGGGGTTACACTGAAGCTTTCTTT CASSSKDRGYTEAFF
few TRBJ2-3 TRBV6-2/TRBV6-3 NA TGTGCCAGCAGTTACTCGAATGGGGTTCACAGCACAGATACGCAGTATTTT CASSYSNGVHSTDTQYF